This T cell receptor (beta chain) was observed in a study of CD8 T cells in ankylosing spondylitis. General study results and limits: Fewer than 10 highly homologous variants made up a TCR beta motif that seemed to typify ankylosing spondylitis blood.

Germline assignment: CDR1 MNHNS and CDR2 SASEGT. The CDR3 is made up of 13 amino acids. Trimming stripped 6 bases from V and 0 bases from J, with 8 bases between. This clonotype was seen a handful of times. Its antigen is not identified. Library preparation for TCR beta used quantitative 5'-RACE with molecular barcodes. Each CDR3 protein gets one entry after TCRdb re-called the 5' RACE reads with MiXCR. This sample carries 800,000 to 900,000 distinct CDR3 sequences, about an eighth of them seen once, and the ten largest clones take 0.51%. The source material was blood, either unsorted or a sorted T cell fraction (not recorded which). This chain links TRBV6-1 with TRBJ1-1, with a weak D call TRBD1 (5 bases). This clonotype originated in a male donor with ankylosing spondylitis. CDR3 sequence reads: CASSGDLNTEAFF. The CDR3, as DNA: TGTGCCAGCAGCGGGGACTTGAACACTGAAGCTTTCTTT.